Described below is a single T cell receptor beta chain sequence and its context. This clone's antigen is unknown. Per-nucleotide qualities are absent, and no much larger clonotype sits a single base away. V is pared back by 2 bases and J by 3 bases, with 7 bases lying between the germline termini. Taken from cysteine to phenylalanine, the CDR3 has 13 residues. The DNA shown is the 39-base CDR3, in frame from base 1. CDR1 and CDR2 are drawn from the germline V gene: SGHTA, FQGNSA. The sample comes from a study of Ad26.COV2.S vaccination and SARS-CoV-2 variants (dated by TCRdb to the early 2020s). Some background on the complete study: Donors in the vaccine arm were drawn from COV1001, a multicentre, randomized, double-blind, placebo-controlled phase I-IIa trial testing Ad26.COV2.S in healthy adults. The TCR-sequenced set comprised about 32 samples: roughly 19 Ad26.COV2.S vaccine recipients, 5 placebo recipients and 8 SARS-CoV-2 convalescent individuals. Trial participants were randomized into five groups of five, in which low-dose or high-dose Ad26.COV2.S was given once or twice, or placebo was given on both occasions. Sequencing of the TCRbeta repertoire served to evaluate the specificity and breadth of SARS-CoV-2-reactive T cell receptors following Ad26.COV2.S vaccination. Ad26.COV2.S was given intramuscularly at 5x10^10 or 1x10^11 viral particles, as a single shot or as two shots 56 days apart. Investigators remained blinded to trial group allocation during experiments and outcome assessment.

The immunoSEQ Assay was the method used to sequence TCRbeta CDR3 regions. After extraction, genomic DNA underwent amplification by bias-controlled multiplex PCR, followed by high-throughput sequencing. As for the authors' bioinformatics: To quantify the absolute abundance of every unique TCRbeta CDR3 region, sequences were collapsed and filtered. T cell fraction was estimated by normalization of TCRbeta template counts to usable DNA, with usable DNA being measured through amplification of reference genes present in all nucleated cells. Repertoire TCRs were annotated as SARS-CoV-2-specific when V gene, CDR3 amino acid sequence and J gene were exactly matched to a known reactive TCR set. MIRA supplied the reference SARS-CoV-2 TCR set, which was filtered for enrichment in COVID-19-positive ImmuneCODE repertoires so that public or cross-reactive TCRs were removed. Using the MIRA antigens, annotated TCRs were further analysed by specific ORF or by position within an ORF. Depth was the summed frequency of annotated unique rearrangements, while breadth was defined as annotated unique rearrangements over total unique productive rearrangements. Two-sided Wilcoxon rank-sum tests were applied when comparing TCR breadth between groups. Held by TCRdb, this immuneACCESS table contains in-frame sequences only and omits some clones. Under half of the omission traces to an unresolved V gene where checked; the cause of the rest is unknown. D and trimming come from the DNA, and the V and J calls and clone size come from that table. For this sample there are 350,000 to 400,000 clones; roughly nine tenths appear just once. In total, the top ten clones hold under 4% of the sample.

Overall study outcomes, separate from this receptor: The authors noted that the TCR breadth and depth analyses may have underestimated total T cell responses. Comparing responses between vaccine doses or regimens was not something the study was powered to do. Substantial breadth of spike-specific CD8+ and CD4+ T cell responses was reported after vaccination. Spike-specific TCR breadth was higher in Ad26.COV2.S recipients than in placebo recipients (P = 0.0014). Comparable non-spike TCR breadth was observed between vaccine and placebo recipients, consistent with only spike being contained in the vaccine.

The meaning of the sample's treatment or condition label: around 19 received Ad26.COV2.S at low or high dose, single or two shots; several received placebo; per-sample allocation not given. For vaccine and placebo recipients, repertoires were sequenced using samples collected on day 63 after the first injection. Between 29 July and 7 August 2020, Cohort 1b enrolled about two dozen adults aged 18-55 years at one site in Boston, USA. As a vaccine, Ad26.COV2.S was a replication-incompetent adenovirus type 26 vector that expressed a prefusion-stabilized SARS-CoV-2 spike protein derived from the original Wuhan strain.

The V and J genes are TRBV7-2 and TRBJ1-1, with the D segment identity uncertain. The source material was peripheral blood, sampled in a trial of Ad26.COV2.S vaccine versus placebo. The sequence derives from a person aged 18 to 59 who received the Ad26.COV2.S COVID-19 vaccine or a placebo. The base sequence is TGTGCCAGCAGCTTATGGGGTTACACTGAAGCTTTCTTT. Its protein is CASSLWGYTEAFF.